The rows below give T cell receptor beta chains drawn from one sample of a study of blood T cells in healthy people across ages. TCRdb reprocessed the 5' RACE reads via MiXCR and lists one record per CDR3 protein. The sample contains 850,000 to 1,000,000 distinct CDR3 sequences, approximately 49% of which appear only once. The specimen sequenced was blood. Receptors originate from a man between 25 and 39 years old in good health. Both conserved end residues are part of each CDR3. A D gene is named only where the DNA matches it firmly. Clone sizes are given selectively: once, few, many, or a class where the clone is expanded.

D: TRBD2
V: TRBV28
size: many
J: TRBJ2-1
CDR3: CASRSSGGSYNEQFF
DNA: TGTGCCAGCAGATCCTCGGGGGGCTCCTACAATGAGCAGTTCTTC

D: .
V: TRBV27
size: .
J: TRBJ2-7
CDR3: CANSLSGTYEQYF
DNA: TGTGCCAACAGTTTAAGCGGCACCTACGAGCAGTACTTC

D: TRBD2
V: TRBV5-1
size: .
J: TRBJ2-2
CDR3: CASSSPGLAGLVNTGELFF
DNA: TGCGCCAGCAGCTCACCGGGACTAGCGGGGTTAGTAAACACCGGGGAGCTGTTTTTT

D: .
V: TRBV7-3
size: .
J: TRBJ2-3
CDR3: CASSLIGGGGAWRTDTQYF
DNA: TGTGCCAGCAGCTTAATCGGGGGCGGAGGGGCGTGGCGCACAGATACGCAGTATTTT

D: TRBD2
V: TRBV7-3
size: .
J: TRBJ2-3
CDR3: CASGLAGGLDTQYF
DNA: TGTGCCAGCGGGTTAGCGGGGGGTCTTGATACGCAGTATTTT

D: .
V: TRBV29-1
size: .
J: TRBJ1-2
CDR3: CSVESGSRYGYTF
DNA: TGCAGCGTTGAGTCAGGGTCGCGCTATGGCTACACCTTC

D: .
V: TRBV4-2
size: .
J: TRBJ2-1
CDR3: CASSQEIQRSHEQFF
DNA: TGTGCCAGCAGCCAAGAAATCCAGCGCAGCCATGAGCAGTTCTTC

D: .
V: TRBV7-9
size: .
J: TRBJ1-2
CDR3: CASSPTQGSDGYTF
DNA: TGTGCCAGCAGCCCAACGCAGGGATCCGATGGCTACACCTTC

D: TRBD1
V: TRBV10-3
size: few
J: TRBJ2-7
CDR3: CASTDREKSEQYF
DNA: TGTGCCAGTACTGACAGGGAAAAGTCCGAGCAGTACTTC

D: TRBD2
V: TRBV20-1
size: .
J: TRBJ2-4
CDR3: CSARVGGGAENIQYF
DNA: TGCAGTGCTAGAGTTGGCGGGGGGGCCGAAAACATTCAGTACTTC

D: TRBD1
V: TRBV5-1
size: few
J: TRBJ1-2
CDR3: CASSLPPDRATGYTF
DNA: TGCGCCAGCAGTTTACCCCCCGACAGGGCCACTGGCTACACCTTC

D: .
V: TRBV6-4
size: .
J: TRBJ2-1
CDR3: CASSKGSSNEQFF
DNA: TGTGCCAGCAGCAAGGGGTCCTCCAATGAGCAGTTCTTC

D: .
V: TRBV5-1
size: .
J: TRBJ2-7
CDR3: CASSLEWGANEQYF
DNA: TGCGCCAGCAGCTTGGAGTGGGGGGCGAACGAGCAGTACTTC

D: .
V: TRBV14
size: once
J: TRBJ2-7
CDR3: CASSQIGQPDEQYF
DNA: TGTGCCAGCAGCCAAATAGGTCAGCCCGACGAGCAGTACTTC

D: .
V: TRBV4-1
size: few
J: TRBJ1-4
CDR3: CASSQDQAGRTHDEKLFF
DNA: TGCGCCAGCAGCCAAGATCAAGCAGGGCGGACCCATGATGAAAAACTGTTTTTT

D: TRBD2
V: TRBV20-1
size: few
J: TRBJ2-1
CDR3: CSAKHWVRGVYNEQFF
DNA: TGCAGTGCTAAGCATTGGGTGCGGGGGGTATACAATGAGCAGTTCTTC

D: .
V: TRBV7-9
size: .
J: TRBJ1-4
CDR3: CASTHATNEKLFF
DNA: TGTGCCAGCACCCATGCAACTAATGAAAAACTGTTTTTT

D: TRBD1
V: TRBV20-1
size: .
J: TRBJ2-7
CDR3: CSANPGQGFEQYF
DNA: TGCAGTGCTAACCCGGGACAGGGGTTCGAGCAGTACTTC

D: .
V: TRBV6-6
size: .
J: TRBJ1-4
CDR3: CASSYERAEGEKLFF
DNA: TGTGCCAGCAGTTACGAACGGGCGGAAGGGGAAAAACTGTTTTTT

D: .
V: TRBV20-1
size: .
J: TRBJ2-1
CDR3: CSARSPLGSSEQFF
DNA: TGCAGTGCTAGGAGCCCTTTGGGAAGCTCTGAGCAGTTCTTC

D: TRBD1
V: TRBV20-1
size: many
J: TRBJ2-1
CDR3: CSARIQGALSNEQFF
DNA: TGCAGTGCTAGGATCCAGGGGGCGTTGTCCAATGAGCAGTTCTTC

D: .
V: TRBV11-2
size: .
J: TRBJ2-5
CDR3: CASSLITETQYF
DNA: TGTGCCAGCAGCTTAATCACAGAGACCCAGTACTTC

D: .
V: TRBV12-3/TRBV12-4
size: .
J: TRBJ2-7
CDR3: CASSLVGWQSYEQYF
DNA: TGTGCCAGCAGTTTAGTGGGGTGGCAGTCCTACGAGCAGTACTTC

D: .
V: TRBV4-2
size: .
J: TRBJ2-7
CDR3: CASSQGGGGSSYEQYF
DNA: TGTGCCAGCAGCCAAGGGGGCGGCGGGTCCTCCTACGAGCAGTACTTC

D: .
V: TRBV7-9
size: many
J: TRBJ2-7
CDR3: CASSPLGKPFDEQYF
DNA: TGTGCCAGCAGCCCCTTGGGGAAGCCTTTCGACGAGCAGTACTTC

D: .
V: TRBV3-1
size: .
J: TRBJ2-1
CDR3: CASSQESGRANNEQFF
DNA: TGTGCCAGCAGCCAAGAGAGCGGACGGGCGAACAATGAGCAGTTCTTC

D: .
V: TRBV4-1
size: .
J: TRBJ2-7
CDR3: CASSQGLATSSYEQYF
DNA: TGCGCCAGCAGCCAAGGGCTAGCGACGAGCTCCTACGAGCAGTACTTC

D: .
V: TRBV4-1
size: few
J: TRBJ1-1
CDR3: CASSQDSRYTESFF
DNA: TGCGCCAGCAGCCAAGATTCTCGCTACACTGAATCTTTCTTT

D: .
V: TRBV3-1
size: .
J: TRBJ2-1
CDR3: CASSPSSVHEQFF
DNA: TGTGCCAGCAGCCCCTCTAGCGTTCATGAGCAGTTCTTC